This T cell receptor (beta chain) originates from a study of follicular helper T cells after annual influenza vaccination. Across the whole study: After each seasonal flu vaccination, blood came on days 0, 7 and 28.

Germline CDR1 and CDR2: SGHRS and YFSETQ. J was trimmed by 2 bases and V by 4 bases; bases with no gene match: 13. The CDR3 loop spans 17 amino acids. The time point: 2015-2016 season, 7 days after influenza vaccination. As to this clone: Its antigen remains unidentified.

Study conclusions and caveats: Change in circulating plasmablasts correlated with ICOS+CD38+ cTfh clonality change. Day 7 ICOS+CD38+ clones were most often found later in ICOS-CD38- cTfh cells.

Clones were read by immunoSEQ multiplex PCR, and TCRdb kept only the in-frame ones, dropping some. The sample records around 7,100 clones, about 88% being singletons. This specimen was CXCR5+ CD38- circulating T follicular helper cells from blood, taken 7 days after influenza vaccination. Subset described: circulating Tfh, non-naive CD4+CXCR5+PD-1+ (ICOS+CD38+ or ICOS-CD38-). This TCR derives from an adult who received the influenza vaccine. The chain carries TRBV5-1 and TRBJ2-3; 7 nucleotides align to TRBD2. CDR3 DNA: TGCGCCAGCAGCAAGTCAATGGCTAGCGGATTCACAGATACGCAGTATTTT. Protein product: CASSKSMASGFTDTQYF.